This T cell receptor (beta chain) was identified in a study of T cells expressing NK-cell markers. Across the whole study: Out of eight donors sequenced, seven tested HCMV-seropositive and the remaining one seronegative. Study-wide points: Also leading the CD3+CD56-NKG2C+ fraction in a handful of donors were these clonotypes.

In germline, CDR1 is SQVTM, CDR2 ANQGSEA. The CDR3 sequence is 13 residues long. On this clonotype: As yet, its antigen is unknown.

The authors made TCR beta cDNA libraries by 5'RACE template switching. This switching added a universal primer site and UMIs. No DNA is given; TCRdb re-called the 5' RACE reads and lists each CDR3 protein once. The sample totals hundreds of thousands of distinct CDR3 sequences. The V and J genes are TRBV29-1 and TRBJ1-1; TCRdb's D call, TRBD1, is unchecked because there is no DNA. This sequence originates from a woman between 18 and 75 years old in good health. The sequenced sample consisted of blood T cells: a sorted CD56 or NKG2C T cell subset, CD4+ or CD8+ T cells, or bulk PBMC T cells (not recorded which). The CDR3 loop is CSVEVGDGTEAFF.